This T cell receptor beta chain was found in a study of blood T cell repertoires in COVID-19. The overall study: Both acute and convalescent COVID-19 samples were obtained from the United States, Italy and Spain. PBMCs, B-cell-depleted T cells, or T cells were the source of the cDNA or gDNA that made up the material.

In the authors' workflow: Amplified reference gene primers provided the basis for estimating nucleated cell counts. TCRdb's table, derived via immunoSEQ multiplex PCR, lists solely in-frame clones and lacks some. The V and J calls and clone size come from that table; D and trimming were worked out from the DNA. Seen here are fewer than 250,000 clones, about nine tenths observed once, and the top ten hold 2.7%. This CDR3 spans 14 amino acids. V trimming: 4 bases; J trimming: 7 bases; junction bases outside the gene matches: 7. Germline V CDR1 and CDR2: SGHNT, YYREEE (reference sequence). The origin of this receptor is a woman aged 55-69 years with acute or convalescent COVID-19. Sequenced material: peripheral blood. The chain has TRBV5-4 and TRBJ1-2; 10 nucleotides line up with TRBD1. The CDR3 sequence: CASSPGTGDRGYTF. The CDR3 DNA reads TGTGCCAGCAGCCCTGGGACAGGGGACCGTGGCTACACCTTC.